This T cell receptor (beta chain) was identified during a study of T cell repertoires in ileal Crohn's disease. Study-wide context: Thiopurines (under 12) or anti-TNF agents (roughly 18) were given postoperatively to about half.

The method was immunoSEQ multiplex PCR; TCRdb's version includes in-frame clones alone and lacks a portion of them. The sample lists some 5,400 clones; about 73% were seen once. V was shortened by 9 bases and J by 4 bases, with 9 bases between the two germline ends. This CDR3 is 11 amino acids long. In germline, CDR1 is SNHLY, CDR2 FYNNEI. Regarding this clone: Antigen unknown.

Time point: proximal margin of the surgical specimen (macroscopically non-inflamed). Adults with ileal or ileocolonic Crohn's disease and an indication for resection were eligible. Findings and caveats of the study: Compared with CD4 T cells, sorted CD8 cells carried more expanded clones.

This chain links TRBV2 with TRBJ1-2; D remains unclear. The receptor was derived from an adult with Crohn's disease. The sequencing sample was made of ileal tissue. This CDR3 reads CARAAFYGYTF. The DNA of the CDR3 is TGTGCCAGGGCGGCGTTCTATGGCTACACCTTC.